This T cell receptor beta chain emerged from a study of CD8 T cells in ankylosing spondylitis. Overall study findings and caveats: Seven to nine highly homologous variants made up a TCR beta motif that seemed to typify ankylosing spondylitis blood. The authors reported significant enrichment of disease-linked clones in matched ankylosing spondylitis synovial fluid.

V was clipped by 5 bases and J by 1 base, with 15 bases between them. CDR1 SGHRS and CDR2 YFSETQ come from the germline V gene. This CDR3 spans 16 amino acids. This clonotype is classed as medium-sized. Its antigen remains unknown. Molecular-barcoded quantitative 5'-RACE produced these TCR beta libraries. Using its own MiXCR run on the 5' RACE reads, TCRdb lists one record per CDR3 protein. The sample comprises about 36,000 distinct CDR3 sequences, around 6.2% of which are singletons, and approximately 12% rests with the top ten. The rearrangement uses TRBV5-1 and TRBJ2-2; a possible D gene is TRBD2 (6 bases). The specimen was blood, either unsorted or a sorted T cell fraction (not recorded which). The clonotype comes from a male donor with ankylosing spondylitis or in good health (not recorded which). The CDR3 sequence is CASRREAGGNTGELFF. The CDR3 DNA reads TGCGCCAGCAGAAGAGAAGCGGGCGGGAACACCGGGGAGCTGTTTTTT. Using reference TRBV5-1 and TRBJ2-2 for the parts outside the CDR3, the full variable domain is KAGVTQTPRYLIKTRGQQVTLSCSPISGHRSVSWYQQTPGQGLQFLFEYFSETQRNKGNFPGRFSGRQFSNSRSEMNVSTLELGDSALYLCASRREAGGNTGELFFGEGSRLTVL.